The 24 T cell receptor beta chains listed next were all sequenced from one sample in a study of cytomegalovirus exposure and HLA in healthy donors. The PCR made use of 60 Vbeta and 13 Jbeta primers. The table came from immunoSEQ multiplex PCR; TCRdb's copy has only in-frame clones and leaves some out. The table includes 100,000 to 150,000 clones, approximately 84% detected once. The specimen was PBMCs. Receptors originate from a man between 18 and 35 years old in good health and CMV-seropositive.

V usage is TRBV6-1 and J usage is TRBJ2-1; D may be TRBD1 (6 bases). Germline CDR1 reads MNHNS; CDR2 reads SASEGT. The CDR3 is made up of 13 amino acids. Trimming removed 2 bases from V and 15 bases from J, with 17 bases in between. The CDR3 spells CASSETRTTGPFF. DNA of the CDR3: TGTGCCAGCAGTGAAACACGGACCACAGGGCCGTTCTTC.

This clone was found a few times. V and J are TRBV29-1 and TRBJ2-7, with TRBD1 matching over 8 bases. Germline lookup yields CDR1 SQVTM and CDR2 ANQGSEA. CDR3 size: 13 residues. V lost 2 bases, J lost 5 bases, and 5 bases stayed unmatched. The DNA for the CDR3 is TGCAGCGTTGAACCAGGGGGCCAACACGAGCAGTACTTC. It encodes CSVEPGGQHEQYF.

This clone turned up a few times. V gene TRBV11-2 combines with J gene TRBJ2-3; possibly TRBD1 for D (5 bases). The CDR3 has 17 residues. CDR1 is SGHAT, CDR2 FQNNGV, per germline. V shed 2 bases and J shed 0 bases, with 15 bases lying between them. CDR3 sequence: CASSLLISRESTDTQYF. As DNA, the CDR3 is TGTGCCAGCAGCTTATTAATCAGCAGGGAAAGCACAGATACGCAGTATTTT.

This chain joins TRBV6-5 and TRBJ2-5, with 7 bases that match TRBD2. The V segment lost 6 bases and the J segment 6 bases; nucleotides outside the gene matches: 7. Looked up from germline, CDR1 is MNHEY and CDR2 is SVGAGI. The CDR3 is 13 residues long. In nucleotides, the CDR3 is TGTGCCAGCAGCCGATCCGGGGGGAAGACCCAGTACTTC. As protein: CASSRSGGKTQYF.

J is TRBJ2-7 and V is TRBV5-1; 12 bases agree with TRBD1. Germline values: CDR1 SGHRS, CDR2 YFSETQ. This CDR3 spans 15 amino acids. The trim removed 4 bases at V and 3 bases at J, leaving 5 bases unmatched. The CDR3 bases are TGCGCCAGCAGCGGAGGGACAGGGGGCTTCTACGAGCAGTACTTC. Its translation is CASSGGTGGFYEQYF.

The CDR3 here is CASSPGGASGYTF. Written as DNA, the CDR3 is TGTGCCAGCAGCCCAGGGGGCGCGAGTGGCTACACCTTC. The J gene is TRBJ1-2, the V gene TRBV11-2; 8 bases line up with TRBD1. Germline-derived CDR1 and CDR2 are SGHAT and FQNNGV. The CDR3 is 13 amino acids. Trimming at V came to 5 bases and at J to 7 bases, leaving 6 bases not matched to a gene.

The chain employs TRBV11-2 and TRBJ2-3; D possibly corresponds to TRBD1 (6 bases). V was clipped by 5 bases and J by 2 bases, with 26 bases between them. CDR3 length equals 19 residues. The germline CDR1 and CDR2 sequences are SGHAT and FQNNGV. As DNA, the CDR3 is TGTGCCAGCAGCCTAACTTACTCCGTTGGTACAGGGCACACAGATACGCAGTATTTT. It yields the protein CASSLTYSVGTGHTDTQYF.

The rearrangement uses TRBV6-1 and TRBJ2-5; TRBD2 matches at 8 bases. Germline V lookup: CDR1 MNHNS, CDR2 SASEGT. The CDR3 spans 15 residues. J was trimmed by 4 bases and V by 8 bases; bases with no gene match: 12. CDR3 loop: CASDPSGRLRETQYF. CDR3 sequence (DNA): TGTGCCAGCGATCCCAGCGGGAGATTGCGAGAGACCCAGTACTTC.

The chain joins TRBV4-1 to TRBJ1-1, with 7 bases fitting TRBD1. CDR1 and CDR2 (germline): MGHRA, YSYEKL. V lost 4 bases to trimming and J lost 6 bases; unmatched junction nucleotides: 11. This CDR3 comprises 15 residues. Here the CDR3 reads CASSPGRQGGPEAFF. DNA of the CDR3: TGCGCCAGCAGCCCCGGTCGACAGGGCGGGCCTGAAGCTTTCTTT.

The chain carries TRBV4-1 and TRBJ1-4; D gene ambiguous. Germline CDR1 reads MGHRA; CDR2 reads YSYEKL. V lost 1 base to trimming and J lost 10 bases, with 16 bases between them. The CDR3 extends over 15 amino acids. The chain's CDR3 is CASSQVFLLPGKLFF. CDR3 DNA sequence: TGCGCCAGCAGCCAAGTTTTTCTCCTTCCCGGAAAACTGTTTTTT.

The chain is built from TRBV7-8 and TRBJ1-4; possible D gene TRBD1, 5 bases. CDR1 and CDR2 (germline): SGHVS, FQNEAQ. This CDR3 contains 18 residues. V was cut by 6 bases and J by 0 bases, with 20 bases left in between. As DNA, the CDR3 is TGTGCCAGCAGTCGAGGAGGAGGGACGGAGGCAACTAATGAAAAACTGTTTTTT. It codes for CASSRGGGTEATNEKLFF.

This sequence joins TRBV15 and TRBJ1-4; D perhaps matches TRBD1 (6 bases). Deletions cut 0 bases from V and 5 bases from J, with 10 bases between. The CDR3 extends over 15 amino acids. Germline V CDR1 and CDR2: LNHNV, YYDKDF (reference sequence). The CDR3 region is CATSRDRGGNEKLFF. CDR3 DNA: TGTGCCACCAGCAGAGATAGGGGGGGAAATGAAAAACTGTTTTTT.

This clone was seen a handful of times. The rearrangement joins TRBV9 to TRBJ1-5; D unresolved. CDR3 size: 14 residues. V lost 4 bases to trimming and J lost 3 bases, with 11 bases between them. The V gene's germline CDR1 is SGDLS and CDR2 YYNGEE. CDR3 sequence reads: CASSSSLANQPQHF. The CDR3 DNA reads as TGTGCCAGCAGCTCAAGCCTAGCCAATCAGCCCCAGCATTTT.

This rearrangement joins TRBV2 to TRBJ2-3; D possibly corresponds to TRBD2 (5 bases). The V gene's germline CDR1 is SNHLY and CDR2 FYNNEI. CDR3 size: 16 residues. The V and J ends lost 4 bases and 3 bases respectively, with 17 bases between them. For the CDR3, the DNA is TGTGCCAGCAGTGGGGCCCGGGGAACATGGACAGATACGCAGTATTTT. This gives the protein CASSGARGTWTDTQYF.

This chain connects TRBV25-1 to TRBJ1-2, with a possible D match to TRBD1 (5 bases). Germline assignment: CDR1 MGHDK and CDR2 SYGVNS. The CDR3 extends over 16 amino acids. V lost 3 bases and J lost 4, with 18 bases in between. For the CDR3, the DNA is TGTGCCAGCAGTGACCCGACCGGGGGAGAACTCTATGGCTACACCTTC. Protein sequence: CASSDPTGGELYGYTF.

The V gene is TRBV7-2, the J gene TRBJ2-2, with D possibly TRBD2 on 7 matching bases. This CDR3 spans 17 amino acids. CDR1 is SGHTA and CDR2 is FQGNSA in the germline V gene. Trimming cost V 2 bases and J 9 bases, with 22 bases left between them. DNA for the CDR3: TGTGCCAGCAGCTTAAGGGGTGGCCGGGGGGCTGTCAGGGAGCTGTTTTTT. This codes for CASSLRGGRGAVRELFF.

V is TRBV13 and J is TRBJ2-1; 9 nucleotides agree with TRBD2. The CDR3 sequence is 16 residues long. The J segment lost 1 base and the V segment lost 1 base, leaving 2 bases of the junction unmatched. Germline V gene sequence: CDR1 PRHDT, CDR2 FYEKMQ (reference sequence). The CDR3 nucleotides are TGTGCCAGCAGCTTAGCCAGCGGGAGGTCCTACAATGAGCAGTTCTTC. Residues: CASSLASGRSYNEQFF.

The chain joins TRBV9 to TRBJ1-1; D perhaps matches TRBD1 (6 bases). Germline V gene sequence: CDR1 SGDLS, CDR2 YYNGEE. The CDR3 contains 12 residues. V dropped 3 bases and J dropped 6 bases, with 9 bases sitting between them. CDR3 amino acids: CASSADSPEAFF. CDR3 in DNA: TGTGCCAGCAGCGCGGACAGCCCTGAAGCTTTCTTT. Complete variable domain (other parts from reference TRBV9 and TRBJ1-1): DSGVTQTPKHLITATGQRVTLRCSPRSGDLSVYWYQQSLDQGLQFLIQYYNGEERAKGNILERFSAQQFPDLHSELNLSSLELGDSALYFCASSADSPEAFFGQGTRLTVV.

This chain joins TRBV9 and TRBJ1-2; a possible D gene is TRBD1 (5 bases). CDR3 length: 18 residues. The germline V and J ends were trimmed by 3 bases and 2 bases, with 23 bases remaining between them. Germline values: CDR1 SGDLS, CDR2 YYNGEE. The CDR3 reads CASSASPKSGGGNYGYTF. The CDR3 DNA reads TGTGCCAGCAGCGCGAGCCCCAAATCGGGGGGAGGGAACTATGGCTACACCTTC.

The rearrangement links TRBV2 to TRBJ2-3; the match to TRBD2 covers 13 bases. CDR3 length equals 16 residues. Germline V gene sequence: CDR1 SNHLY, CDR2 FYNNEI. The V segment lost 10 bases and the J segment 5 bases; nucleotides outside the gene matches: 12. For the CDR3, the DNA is TGTGCCACCAAAAGACTAGCGGGGGGTTCGGGAGATACGCAGTATTTT. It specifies CATKRLAGGSGDTQYF.

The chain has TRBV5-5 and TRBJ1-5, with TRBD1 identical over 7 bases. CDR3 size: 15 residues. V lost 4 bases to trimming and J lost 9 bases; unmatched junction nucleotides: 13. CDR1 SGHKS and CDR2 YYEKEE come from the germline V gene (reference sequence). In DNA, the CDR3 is TGTGCCAGCAGCGTCGGGACAGACGCCGTTGGGCCCCAGCATTTT. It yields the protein CASSVGTDAVGPQHF.

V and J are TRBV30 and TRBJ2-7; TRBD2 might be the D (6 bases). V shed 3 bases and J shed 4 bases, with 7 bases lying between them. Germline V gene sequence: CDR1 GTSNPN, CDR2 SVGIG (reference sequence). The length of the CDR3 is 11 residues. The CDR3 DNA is TGTGCCTGGAGCCGGGGGTACGAGCAGTACTTC. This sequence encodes CAWSRGYEQYF.

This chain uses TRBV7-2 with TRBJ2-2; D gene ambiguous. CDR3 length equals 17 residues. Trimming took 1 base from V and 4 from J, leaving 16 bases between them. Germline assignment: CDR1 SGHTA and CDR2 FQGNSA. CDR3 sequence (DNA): TGTGCCAGCAGCTTAGTTGATCCGAGAATAGTCACCGGGGAGCTGTTTTTT. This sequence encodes CASSLVDPRIVTGELFF.

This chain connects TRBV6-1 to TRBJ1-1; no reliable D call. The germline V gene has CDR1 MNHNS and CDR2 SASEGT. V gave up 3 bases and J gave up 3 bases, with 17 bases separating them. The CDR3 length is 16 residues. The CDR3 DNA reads TGTGCCAGCAGTGAGCTCAGAGGCGTGAAGGACACTGAAGCTTTCTTT. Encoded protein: CASSELRGVKDTEAFF.